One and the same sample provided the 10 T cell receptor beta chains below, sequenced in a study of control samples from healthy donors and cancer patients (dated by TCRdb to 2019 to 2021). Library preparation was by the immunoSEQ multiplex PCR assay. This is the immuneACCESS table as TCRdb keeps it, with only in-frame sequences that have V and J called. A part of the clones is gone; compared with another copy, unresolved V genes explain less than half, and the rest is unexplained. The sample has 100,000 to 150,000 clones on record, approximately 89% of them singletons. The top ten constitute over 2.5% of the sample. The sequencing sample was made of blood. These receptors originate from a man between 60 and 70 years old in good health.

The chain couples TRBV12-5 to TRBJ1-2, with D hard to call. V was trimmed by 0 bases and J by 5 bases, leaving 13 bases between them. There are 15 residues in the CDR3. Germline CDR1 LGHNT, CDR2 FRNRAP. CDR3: CASGLVGRQNYGYTF. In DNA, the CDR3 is TGTGCTAGTGGTTTGGTAGGACGGCAGAATTATGGCTACACCTTC.

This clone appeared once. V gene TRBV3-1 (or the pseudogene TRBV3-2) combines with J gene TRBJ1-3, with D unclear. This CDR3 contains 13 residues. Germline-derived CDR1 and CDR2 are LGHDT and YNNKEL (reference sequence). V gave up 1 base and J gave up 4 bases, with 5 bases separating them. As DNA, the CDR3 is TGTGCCAGCAGCCAAGGCGTAGGAAACACCATATATTTT. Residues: CASSQGVGNTIYF.

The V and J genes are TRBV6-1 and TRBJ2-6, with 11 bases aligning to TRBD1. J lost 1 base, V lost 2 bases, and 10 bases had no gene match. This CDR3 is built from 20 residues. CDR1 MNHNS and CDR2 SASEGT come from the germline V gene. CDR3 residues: CASSERTGGAGSSGANVLTF. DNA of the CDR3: TGTGCCAGCAGTGAACGGACAGGGGGCGCCGGGAGTTCTGGGGCCAACGTCCTGACTTTC.

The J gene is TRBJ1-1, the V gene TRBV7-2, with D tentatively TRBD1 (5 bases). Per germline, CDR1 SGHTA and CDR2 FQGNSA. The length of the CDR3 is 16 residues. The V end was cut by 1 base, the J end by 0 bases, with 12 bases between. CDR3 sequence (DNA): TGTGCCAGCAGCTTAGTCGGCAGACAGATGAACACTGAAGCTTTCTTT. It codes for CASSLVGRQMNTEAFF.

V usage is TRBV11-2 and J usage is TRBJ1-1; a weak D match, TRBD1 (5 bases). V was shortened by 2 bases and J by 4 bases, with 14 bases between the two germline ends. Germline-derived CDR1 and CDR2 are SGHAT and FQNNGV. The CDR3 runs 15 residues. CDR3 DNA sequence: TGTGCCAGCAGCTTACCGGGGGTGGCGGGCACTGAAGCTTTCTTT. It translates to CASSLPGVAGTEAFF.

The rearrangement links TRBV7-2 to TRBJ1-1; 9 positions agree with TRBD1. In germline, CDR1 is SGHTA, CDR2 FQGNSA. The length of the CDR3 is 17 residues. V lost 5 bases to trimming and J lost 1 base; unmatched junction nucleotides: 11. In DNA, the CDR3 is TGTGCCAGCAGCCCCCGTCCCGGGACAGGGACGAACACTGAAGCTTTCTTT. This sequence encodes CASSPRPGTGTNTEAFF.

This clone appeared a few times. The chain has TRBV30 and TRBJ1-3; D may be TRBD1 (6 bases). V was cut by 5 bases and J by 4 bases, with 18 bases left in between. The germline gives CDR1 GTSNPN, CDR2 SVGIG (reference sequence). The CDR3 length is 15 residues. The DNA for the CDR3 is TGTGCCTGGGCTTTTACAGGGCTGTCCGGAAACACCATATATTTT. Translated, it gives CAWAFTGLSGNTIYF.

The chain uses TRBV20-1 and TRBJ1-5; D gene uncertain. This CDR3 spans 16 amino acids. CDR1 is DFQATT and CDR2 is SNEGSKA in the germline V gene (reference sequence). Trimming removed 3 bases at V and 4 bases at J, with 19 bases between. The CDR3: CSASSSGKETNQPQHF. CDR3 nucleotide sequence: TGCAGTGCTAGTTCTTCCGGTAAGGAAACAAATCAGCCCCAGCATTTT.

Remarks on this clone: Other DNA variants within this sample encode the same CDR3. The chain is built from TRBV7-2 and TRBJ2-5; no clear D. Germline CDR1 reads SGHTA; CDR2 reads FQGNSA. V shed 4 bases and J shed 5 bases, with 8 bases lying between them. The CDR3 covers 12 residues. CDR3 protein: CASSSYQETQYF. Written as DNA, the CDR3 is TGTGCCAGCAGCTCGTATCAGGAGACCCAGTACTTC.

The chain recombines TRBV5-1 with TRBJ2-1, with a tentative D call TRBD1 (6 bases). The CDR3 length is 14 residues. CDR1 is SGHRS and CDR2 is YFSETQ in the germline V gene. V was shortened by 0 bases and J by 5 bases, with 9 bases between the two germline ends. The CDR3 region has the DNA TGCGCCAGCAGCTTGGTCCCAGGGGACAATGAGCAGTTCTTC. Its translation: CASSLVPGDNEQFF. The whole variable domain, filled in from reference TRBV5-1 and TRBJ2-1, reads KAGVTQTPRYLIKTRGQQVTLSCSPISGHRSVSWYQQTPGQGLQFLFEYFSETQRNKGNFPGRFSGRQFSNSRSEMNVSTLELGDSALYLCASSLVPGDNEQFFGPGTRLTVL.